This T cell receptor beta chain was recorded in a study of blood T cell repertoires in COVID-19. Background on the study: Samples of COVID-19 (acute and convalescent) were obtained from the United States, Italy and Spain.

CDR3 size: 21 residues. V shed 5 bases and J 1 base; nucleotides not matched to a gene: 19. CDR1 and CDR2 from the germline V gene are MDHEN and SYDVKM. Data came from immunoSEQ multiplex PCR; TCRdb stores just in-frame clones and leaves some out. This table holds about 86,000 clones, around 86% found once. This clonotype originated in a human donor in a cohort sampled during active COVID-19. Sequencing was carried out using peripheral blood. This chain connects TRBV28 to TRBJ2-1, with 11 bases identical to TRBD2. Written as DNA, the CDR3 is TGTGCCAGCAGTCCAAATTCCCCCGGGACTAGCGGAGCCCATTCCTACAATGAGCAGTTCTTC. Its translation: CASSPNSPGTSGAHSYNEQFF.